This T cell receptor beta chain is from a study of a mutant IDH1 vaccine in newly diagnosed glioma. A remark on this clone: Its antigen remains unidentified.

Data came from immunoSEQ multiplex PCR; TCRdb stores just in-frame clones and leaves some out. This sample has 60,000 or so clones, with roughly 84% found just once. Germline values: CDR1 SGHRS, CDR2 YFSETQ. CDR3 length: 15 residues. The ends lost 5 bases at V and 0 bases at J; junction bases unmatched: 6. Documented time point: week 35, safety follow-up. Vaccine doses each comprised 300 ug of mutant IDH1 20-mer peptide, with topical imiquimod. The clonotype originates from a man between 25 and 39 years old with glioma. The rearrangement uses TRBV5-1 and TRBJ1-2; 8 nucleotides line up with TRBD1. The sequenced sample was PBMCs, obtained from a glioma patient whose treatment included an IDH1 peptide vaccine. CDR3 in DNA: TGCGCCAGCAGAGCTTGGACAGGGCCTAACTATGGCTACACCTTC. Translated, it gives CASRAWTGPNYGYTF.